The 18 T cell receptor beta chains in this list originate from one sample, sequenced in a study of cytomegalovirus exposure and HLA in healthy donors. Both 60 Vbeta primers and 13 Jbeta primers went into the PCR. Here immunoSEQ multiplex PCR was the method, and the copy in TCRdb shows in-frame clones only, minus some. The profile shows 250,000 to 350,000 clones, about 66% of them singletons. Input material: PBMCs. These receptors were collected from a female donor in good health and CMV-seronegative.

The chain links TRBV27 to TRBJ2-3; 8 nucleotides agree with TRBD2. V lost 7 bases, J lost 3 bases, and 9 bases stayed unmatched. The CDR3 is 15 amino acids. Germline CDR1 is MNHEY and CDR2 is SMNVEV (reference sequence). DNA for the CDR3: TGTGCCAGCACTTCCGGGACTAGTTATACAGATACGCAGTATTTT. This translates into CASTSGTSYTDTQYF.

This sequence joins TRBV4-1 and TRBJ2-1; maybe TRBD2 (6 bases). The CDR3 is 16 amino acids. V was trimmed by 0 bases and J by 2 bases, leaving 11 bases between them. Germline CDR1 and CDR2: MGHRA and YSYEKL. This chain's CDR3 is CASSQEEGGAYNEQFF. CDR3 DNA: TGCGCCAGCAGCCAAGAGGAGGGAGGCGCCTACAATGAGCAGTTCTTC.

This chain joins TRBV5-1 and TRBJ1-1; weak D call: TRBD1 (6 bases). V was pared by 4 bases and J by 6 bases, with 16 bases between. CDR3 length: 14 residues. Germline CDR1 and CDR2: SGHRS and YFSETQ. The CDR3 DNA is TGCGCCAGCAGCCACAACCCCGGACAGTCTGAAGCTTTCTTT. Translation gives CASSHNPGQSEAFF.

V usage is TRBV7-2 and J usage is TRBJ2-7; D is undetermined. The germline V gene has CDR1 SGHTA and CDR2 FQGNSA. With 4 bases removed from V and 2 bases from J, the gap between germline ends came to 18 bases. CDR3 length: 16 residues. The CDR3 region has the DNA TGTGCCAGCAGCTCAGGCCCCTCTGGCAGAGCCTACGAGCAGTACTTC. The encoded protein is CASSSGPSGRAYEQYF.

The chain links TRBV10-3 to TRBJ2-5; D unclear. Trimming took 3 bases from V and 5 from J, leaving 13 bases between them. The length of the CDR3 is 14 residues. The germline gives CDR1 ENHRY, CDR2 SYGVKD. This CDR3 is CAISEGRVLETQYF. Here the CDR3 DNA reads TGTGCCATCAGTGAAGGCCGGGTTTTGGAGACCCAGTACTTC.

The V gene is TRBV30, the J gene TRBJ1-1; TRBD1 is a possible D gene (6 bases). The germline V and J ends were trimmed by 4 bases and 6 bases, with 15 bases remaining between them. Looked up from germline, CDR1 is GTSNPN and CDR2 is SVGIG (reference sequence). The CDR3 sequence is 13 residues long. In nucleotides, the CDR3 is TGTGCCTGGACTAGGGGGAATCGACCTGAAGCTTTCTTT. Protein product: CAWTRGNRPEAFF.

Only one count was recorded for this clone. The chain couples TRBV5-4 to TRBJ2-7; D uncertain. The ends were cut back, 0 bases at V and 2 bases at J, with 12 bases in the middle. CDR1 and CDR2 from the germline V gene are SGHNT and YYREEE (reference sequence). The CDR3 has 15 amino acids. CDR3 protein: CASSLEPHDAYEQYF. The CDR3 nucleotides are TGTGCCAGCAGCTTGGAACCACACGATGCCTACGAGCAGTACTTC.

The chain couples TRBV6-6 to TRBJ2-7; a weak D match, TRBD2 (7 bases). The V and J ends lost 5 bases and 0 bases respectively, with 17 bases between them. The CDR3 consists of 16 residues. Per germline, CDR1 MNHNY and CDR2 SVGAGI (reference sequence). CDR3 in amino acids: CASSPRGALSSYEQYF. The CDR3 DNA sequence: TGTGCCAGCAGTCCCCGGGGGGCCCTGAGCTCCTACGAGCAGTACTTC.

The chain is built from TRBV30 and TRBJ1-4; D uncertain. CDR3 size: 13 residues. Germline V gives CDR1 GTSNPN, CDR2 SVGIG (reference sequence). With 0 bases removed from V and 4 bases from J, the gap between germline ends came to 6 bases. CDR3 sequence (DNA): TGTGCCTGGAGTGTCGTCAGTAATGAAAAACTGTTTTTT. It is translated as CAWSVVSNEKLFF.

The chain couples TRBV18 to TRBJ1-5; the D gene is possibly TRBD1 (5 bases). In germline, CDR1 is KGHSH, CDR2 LQKENI. Trimming shortened V by 6 bases and J by 3 bases, and 15 bases separated the two germline ends. This CDR3 spans 15 amino acids. The CDR3 is CASSRGVTDNQPQHF. CDR3 bases: TGTGCCAGCTCCCGAGGAGTGACAGACAATCAGCCCCAGCATTTT.

The chain links TRBV28 to TRBJ2-3, with 7 nucleotides matching TRBD1. The CDR3 is made up of 15 amino acids. J gave up 2 bases and V 5 bases, and 7 bases lay outside the gene matches. The germline gives CDR1 MDHEN, CDR2 SYDVKM. This CDR3 reads CASSTRQGHTDTQYF. The CDR3 DNA sequence: TGTGCCAGCAGTACCCGACAGGGACACACAGATACGCAGTATTTT.

The chain couples TRBV28 to TRBJ2-7; perhaps TRBD1 as D (5 bases). Between the trimmed V and J ends, which lost 3 bases and 0 bases, there was a span of 12 bases. The V gene's germline CDR1 is MDHEN and CDR2 SYDVKM. This CDR3 region has 15 residues. This CDR3 is CASSLATENSYEQYF. In nucleotides, the CDR3 is TGTGCCAGCAGTTTGGCGACAGAAAACTCCTACGAGCAGTACTTC.

The sample holds one count of this clone. V is TRBV13 and J is TRBJ2-5; unclear D gene. Germline V gene data show CDR1 as PRHDT and CDR2 as FYEKMQ (reference sequence). V shed 4 bases and J shed 1 base, with 13 bases lying between them. This CDR3 is built from 15 residues. DNA for the CDR3: TGTGCCAGCAGCTCTGGTAGTTCTTCCCAAGAGACCCAGTACTTC. It is translated as CASSSGSSSQETQYF.

This clone was seen only a few times. This chain links TRBV4-1 with TRBJ2-1; TRBD2 agrees at 9 bases. The V and J ends lost 6 bases and 5 bases, in that order; junction bases with no gene match: 8. CDR3 length: 15 residues. Per the germline V gene, CDR1 is MGHRA and CDR2 is YSYEKL. This CDR3 reads CASSLNAGGDNEQFF. In DNA form, the CDR3 reads TGCGCCAGCAGTTTAAACGCGGGAGGGGACAATGAGCAGTTCTTC.

The genes are TRBV6-5 and TRBJ1-5, with 9 bases aligning to TRBD1. The CDR3 is 14 residues long. V lost 5 bases to trimming and J lost 7 bases; unmatched junction nucleotides: 6. Per the germline V gene, CDR1 is MNHEY and CDR2 is SVGAGI. In nucleotides, the CDR3 is TGTGCCAGCAGTACGGGACAGGGAGGACAGCCCCAGCATTTT. This translates into CASSTGQGGQPQHF.

As for this clone: At the DNA level, this CDR3 is encoded by other sequences in the same sample as well. This sequence joins TRBV5-1 and TRBJ2-5; no firm D call. The length of the CDR3 is 11 residues. Trimming took 2 bases from V and 4 from J, leaving 3 bases between them. The germline CDR1 and CDR2 sequences are SGHRS and YFSETQ. The CDR3 here is CASSFLETQYF. Here the CDR3 DNA reads TGCGCCAGCAGCTTTCTAGAGACCCAGTACTTC.

The chain carries TRBV5-8 and TRBJ2-5; 14 bases align to TRBD2. The germline V gene encodes CDR1 SGHTS and CDR2 YDEGEE. V lost 4 bases to trimming and J lost 5 bases; unmatched junction nucleotides: 7. The length of the CDR3 is 16 residues. CDR3: CASSPGGTSGSETQYF. As DNA, the CDR3 is TGTGCCAGCAGCCCGGGGGGGACTAGCGGGAGCGAGACCCAGTACTTC.

The chain carries TRBV9 and TRBJ2-5, with 9 bases lining up with TRBD2. The CDR3 is made up of 17 amino acids. V shed 0 bases, J shed 5 bases, and the junction held 11 bases outside the gene matches. CDR1 SGDLS and CDR2 YYNGEE come from the germline V gene. The CDR3 DNA follows: TGTGCCAGCAGCGTAGAAGCGGGAGGCGGTAGAGGGGAGACCCAGTACTTC. This encodes CASSVEAGGGRGETQYF.